The 2 T cell receptor beta chains reported below all come from one sample, sequenced in a study of T-cell reconstitution after alpha-beta-depleted transplantation in children. As it was prepared, the TCRbeta library received unique molecular identifiers. From the PCR reads, TCRdb called clonotypes with MiXCR, one entry per CDR3 protein. This sample has some 240,000 distinct CDR3 sequences; roughly a tenth occur once, and the top ten carry approximately 5.4%. The source material was PBMCs from the stem cell graft donor, sampled from the stem cell graft. All receptors derive from a human donor who donated a stem cell graft to a child with SCID.

This clonotype was recorded many times. The chain employs TRBV3-1 and TRBJ2-1; D tentatively fits TRBD1 or TRBD2 (5 bases each). Trimming pared 2 bases from V and 3 bases from J, leaving 14 bases between. CDR3 length: 16 amino acids. Looked up from germline, CDR1 is LGHDT and CDR2 is YNNKEL (reference sequence). In nucleotides, the CDR3 is TGTGCCAGCAGCCAAAAATCGAGGGGTATCTACAATGAGCAGTTCTTC. As protein: CASSQKSRGIYNEQFF.

With respect to this clonotype: A much larger clonotype is one base distant, so this may be a read error. This is likely a read error, given that the CDR3 carries no conserved phenylalanine or tryptophan at its end. The rearrangement links TRBV18 to TRBJ1-5; TRBD1 is a possible D gene (6 bases). The V gene's germline CDR1 is KGHSH and CDR2 LQKENI. The CDR3 has 13 amino acids. V was clipped by 6 bases and J by 7 bases, with 13 bases between them. The CDR3 spells CASSPRDNQPQHY. For the CDR3, the DNA is TGTGCCAGCTCCCCCCGGGACAACCAGCCCCAGCATTAT.